A single sample gave rise to the 6 T cell receptor beta chains below, sequenced in a study of T cell responses to AZD1222 COVID-19 vaccine. TCRdb's copy holds only in-frame clones and misses some; the assay was immunoSEQ multiplex PCR. The data hold over 45,000 clones, with more than 70% observed a single time. This specimen was peripheral blood, taken 28 days after the second AZD1222 dose. All receptors come from an adult who received the AZD1222 COVID-19 vaccine.

This clone was observed a few times. This chain uses TRBV5-4 with TRBJ1-6; D is ambiguous. There are 14 residues in the CDR3. Trimming took off 4 bases at V and 0 bases at J, with 5 bases between the two ends. CDR1 is SGHNT, CDR2 YYREEE, per germline (reference sequence). The CDR3, as DNA: TGTGCCAGCAGCCACAGCTCCTATAATTCACCCCTCCACTTT. As protein: CASSHSSYNSPLHF. Based on the CDR3 plus reference TRBV5-4 and TRBJ1-6, the full variable domain is ETGVTQSPTHLIKTRGQQVTLRCSSQSGHNTVSWYQQALGQGPQFIFQYYREEENGRGNFPPRFSGLQFPNYSSELNVNALELDDSALYLCASSHSSYNSPLHFGNGTRLTVT.

The chain is built from TRBV11-2 and TRBJ2-7; 7 bases are a match to TRBD1. With 1 base clipped from V and 3 bases from J, the junction kept 6 bases outside the gene matches. The germline V gene encodes CDR1 SGHAT and CDR2 FQNNGV. The CDR3 consists of 15 residues. The CDR3 loop is CASSLALTGLYEQYF. The CDR3 nucleotides are TGTGCCAGCAGCTTAGCCCTGACAGGGCTCTACGAGCAGTACTTC.

This rearrangement joins TRBV5-3 to TRBJ1-1, with D perhaps matching TRBD1 (5 bases). Being an ORF, TRBV5-3 has a function that is uncertain. V lost 5 bases and J 1 base, leaving 12 bases between the germline ends. The length of the CDR3 is 14 residues. The CDR3: CARRRQIGNTEAFF. DNA for the CDR3: TGTGCCAGAAGGCGACAGATTGGGAACACTGAAGCTTTCTTT.

The chain links TRBV7-6 to TRBJ1-5; a possible D gene is TRBD1 (5 bases). The V end was cut by 5 bases, the J end by 2 bases, with 13 bases between. The CDR3 runs 15 residues. Germline V gene lookup returns CDR1 SGHVS and CDR2 FNYEAQ. The CDR3 reads CASSRLGAGNQPQHF. The DNA of the CDR3 is TGTGCCAGCAGCCGTTTAGGGGCGGGCAATCAGCCCCAGCATTTT.

This chain connects TRBV11-3 to TRBJ2-2; 8 nucleotides align to TRBD1. The CDR3 spans 15 residues. The V gene's germline CDR1 is SGHNT and CDR2 YENEEA. V gave up 1 base and J gave up 4 bases; unmatched junction bases: 2. CDR3 nucleotides: TGTGCCAGCAGCTTAGGACAGGGGTCCACCGGGGAGCTGTTTTTT. This codes for CASSLGQGSTGELFF.

J is TRBJ2-1 and V is TRBV24-1; tentatively, D is TRBD2 (5 bases). V was trimmed by 4 bases and J by 4 bases, leaving 13 bases between them. In germline, CDR1 is KGHDR, CDR2 SFDVKD. The CDR3 sequence is 15 residues long. CDR3 loop: CATSDPAEQYNEQFF. CDR3 coding DNA: TGTGCCACCAGTGACCCAGCGGAACAGTACAATGAGCAGTTCTTC.